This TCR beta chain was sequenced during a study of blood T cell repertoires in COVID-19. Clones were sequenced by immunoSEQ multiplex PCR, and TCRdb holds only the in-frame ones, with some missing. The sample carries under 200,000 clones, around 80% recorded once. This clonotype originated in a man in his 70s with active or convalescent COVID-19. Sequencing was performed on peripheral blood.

CDR3 protein: CSVSGTTADMYEQYF. DNA for the CDR3: TGCAGCGTTTCCGGGACTACTGCCGATATGTACGAGCAGTACTTC. The gene calls are TRBV29-1 and TRBJ2-7; TRBD2 matches at 7 bases. Germline CDR1 is SQVTM and CDR2 is ANQGSEA. V shed 5 bases, J shed 4 bases, and the junction held 14 bases outside the gene matches. CDR3 length: 15 amino acids.